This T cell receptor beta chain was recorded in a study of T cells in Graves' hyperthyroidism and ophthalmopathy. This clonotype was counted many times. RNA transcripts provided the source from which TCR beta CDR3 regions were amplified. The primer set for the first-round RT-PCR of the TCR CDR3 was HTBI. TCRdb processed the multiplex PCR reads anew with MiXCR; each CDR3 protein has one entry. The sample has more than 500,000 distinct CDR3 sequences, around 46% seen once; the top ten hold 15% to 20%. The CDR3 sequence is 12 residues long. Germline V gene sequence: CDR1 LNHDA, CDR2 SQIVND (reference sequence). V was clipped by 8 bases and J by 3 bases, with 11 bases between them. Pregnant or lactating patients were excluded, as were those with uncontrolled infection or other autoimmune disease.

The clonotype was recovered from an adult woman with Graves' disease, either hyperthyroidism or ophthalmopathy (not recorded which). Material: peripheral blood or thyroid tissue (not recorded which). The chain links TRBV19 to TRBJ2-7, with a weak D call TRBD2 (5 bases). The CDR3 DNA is TGTGCCAGTGGGAGTCCGGGCTACGAGCAGTACTTC. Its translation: CASGSPGYEQYF.